The rows below give T cell receptor beta chains drawn from one sample of a study of regulatory T cells in long-lasting Graves disease. TCRdb used MiXCR to reprocess the multiplex PCR reads, holding one entry per CDR3 protein. This sample has 300,000 to 500,000 distinct CDR3 sequences, with less than 25% found just once. The sample here was peripheral blood mononuclear cells (PBMCs), taken when the disease was refractory, from a patient treated with antithyroid drugs. The receptors originated from a female donor with Graves disease. Each CDR3 is given with its conserved first and last residue.

j_call v_call cdr3_aa
TRBJ1-3 TRBV2 CASAAGPGNTIYF
TRBJ2-2 TRBV12-3/TRBV12-4 CASSQGTGELFF
TRBJ1-6 TRBV30 CAWSGDRGSPLHF
TRBJ1-4 TRBV4-3 CASSQDQGPGGEKLFF
TRBJ2-7 TRBV27 CASRGLALNEQYF
TRBJ2-7 TRBV7-2 CASSLGLGGEQYF
TRBJ2-5 TRBV7-9 CASSPGAGGLETQYF
TRBJ2-7 TRBV5-1 CASSLEGVEQYF
TRBJ2-5 TRBV20-1 CSARERLGQETQYF
TRBJ1-5 TRBV20-1 CSARDMGSRNQPQHF